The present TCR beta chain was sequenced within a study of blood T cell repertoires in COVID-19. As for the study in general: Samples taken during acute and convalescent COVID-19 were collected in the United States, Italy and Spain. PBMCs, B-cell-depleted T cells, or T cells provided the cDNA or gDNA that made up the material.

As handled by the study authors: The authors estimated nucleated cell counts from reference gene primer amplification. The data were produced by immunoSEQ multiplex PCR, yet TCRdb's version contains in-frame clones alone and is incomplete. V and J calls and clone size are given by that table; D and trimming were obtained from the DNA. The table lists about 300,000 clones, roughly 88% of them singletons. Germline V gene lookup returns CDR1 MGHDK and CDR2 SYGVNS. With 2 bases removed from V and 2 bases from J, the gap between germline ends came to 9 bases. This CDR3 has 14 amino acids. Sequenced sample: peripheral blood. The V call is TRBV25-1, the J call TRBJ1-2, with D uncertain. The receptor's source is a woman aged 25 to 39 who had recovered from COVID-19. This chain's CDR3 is CASSEPTVNYGYTF. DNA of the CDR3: TGTGCCAGCAGTGAACCCACAGTAAACTATGGCTACACCTTC.